These 18 T cell receptor beta chains originate from one sample sequenced in a study of CD8 T cells in Susac syndrome. With random hexamers, reverse transcription was performed on about 0.5 to 1 ug of RNA. Each CDR3 protein gets one entry after TCRdb re-called the immunoSEQ multiplex PCR reads with MiXCR. This table holds roughly 190,000 distinct CDR3 sequences, around 96% found once. Sequencing was performed on CD4+ T cells from PBMCs. The receptors originated from a human donor in good health.

V and J are TRBV19 and TRBJ2-6; weak D call: TRBD1 (6 bases). Germline V gives CDR1 LNHDA, CDR2 SQIVND (reference sequence). The CDR3 contains 16 residues. Trimming pared 7 bases from V and 0 bases from J, leaving 13 bases between. CDR3 coding DNA: TGTGCCAGTACAAACAGGGAAAGCTCTGGGGCCAACGTCCTGACTTTC. As protein: CASTNRESSGANVLTF.

The chain combines TRBV30 with TRBJ1-1; D not certain. The CDR3 consists of 13 residues. V shed 1 base and J shed 3 bases, with 9 bases lying between them. Germline V gene lookup returns CDR1 GTSNPN and CDR2 SVGIG (reference sequence). The CDR3 DNA follows: TGTGCCTGGAGTGCCAGTGGGGACACTGAAGCTTTCTTT. Its translation is CAWSASGDTEAFF.

This clonotype was seen a single time. The rearrangement uses TRBV18 and TRBJ1-5; no clear D gene. Trimming cost V 6 bases and J 3 bases, with 9 bases left between them. Germline lookup yields CDR1 KGHSH and CDR2 LQKENI. CDR3 length equals 13 residues. In DNA, the CDR3 is TGTGCCAGCTCGCTAACGGCCAATCAGCCCCAGCATTTT. It specifies CASSLTANQPQHF.

This chain links TRBV3-1 with TRBJ2-7; the D gene is possibly TRBD2 (5 bases). V was clipped by 1 base and J by 6 bases, with 13 bases between them. The length of the CDR3 is 14 residues. Germline V gives CDR1 LGHDT, CDR2 YNNKEL (reference sequence). CDR3 in amino acids: CASSQGPGSREQYF. CDR3 DNA sequence: TGTGCCAGCAGCCAAGGCCCGGGAAGCCGCGAGCAGTACTTC.

The V call is TRBV20-1, the J call TRBJ2-3, with TRBD2 matching 9 bases. Germline values: CDR1 DFQATT, CDR2 SNEGSKA (reference sequence). J was trimmed by 3 bases and V by 5 bases; bases with no gene match: 6. This CDR3 has 14 residues. The CDR3 reads CSAYAGGPTDTQYF. In DNA form, the CDR3 reads TGCAGTGCTTACGCGGGAGGGCCTACAGATACGCAGTATTTT.

This clonotype has just one count. This chain uses TRBV2 with TRBJ2-1; TRBD1 might be the D (8 bases). This CDR3 is built from 14 residues. Germline V gene sequence: CDR1 SNHLY, CDR2 FYNNEI. Trimming stripped 10 bases from V and 5 bases from J, with 18 bases between. The CDR3 nucleotides read TGTGCCACGGGGAGGGGACAGGCGGACAATGAGCAGTTCTTC. The encoded protein is CATGRGQADNEQFF.

The genes are TRBV12-3 or TRBV12-4 and TRBJ1-1; D is possibly TRBD1 (5 bases). The CDR3 spans 13 residues. V lost 4 bases and J 10 bases, leaving 16 bases between the germline ends. The CDR3 sequence: CASSWGTRRPAFF. The CDR3 DNA is TGTGCCAGCAGTTGGGGGACCCGCCGCCCAGCTTTCTTT.

The chain combines TRBV4-3 with TRBJ2-1, with TRBD2 matching over 10 bases. Germline assignment: CDR1 LGHNA and CDR2 YSLEER. V lost 0 bases, J lost 7 bases, and 6 bases stayed unmatched. The CDR3 consists of 16 residues. CDR3: CASSQESGRVRNEQFF. CDR3 sequence (DNA): TGCGCCAGCAGCCAAGAAAGCGGGAGGGTTAGGAATGAGCAGTTCTTC.

The DNA of the CDR3 is TGCAGTGCTAAAGGAGCGGGGCCCCAGCATTTT. It yields the protein CSAKGAGPQHF. The chain recombines TRBV20-1 with TRBJ1-5; D remains unclear. V shed 4 bases and J shed 9 bases, with 10 bases lying between them. Germline V gene data show CDR1 as DFQATT and CDR2 as SNEGSKA (reference sequence). The CDR3 is 11 amino acids.

This clonotype occurred once. The CDR3: CSVEESGYEQYF. The CDR3 coding sequence is TGCAGCGTTGAAGAATCCGGGTACGAGCAGTACTTC. The chain joins TRBV29-1 to TRBJ2-7; D remains unclear. The ends were cut back, 0 bases at V and 4 bases at J, with 7 bases in the middle. From germline, CDR1 is SQVTM and CDR2 ANQGSEA. This CDR3 is built from 12 residues.

This chain joins TRBV4-3 and TRBJ2-2, with 7 bases identical to TRBD2. Germline V CDR1 and CDR2: LGHNA, YSLEER. V lost 8 bases, J lost 1 base, and 1 base stayed unmatched. The CDR3 is made up of 13 amino acids. CDR3 in amino acids: CASGGGNTGELFF. The CDR3, as DNA: TGCGCCAGCGGCGGGGGGAACACCGGGGAGCTGTTTTTT.

The chain is built from TRBV29-1 and TRBJ2-6; unclear D gene. CDR1 SQVTM and CDR2 ANQGSEA come from the germline V gene. The CDR3 spans 13 residues. V was trimmed by 3 bases and J by 2 bases, leaving 5 bases between them. The DNA of the CDR3 is TGCAGCGTTGACGGCGCTGGGGCCAACGTCCTGACTTTC. Translation: CSVDGAGANVLTF.

The chain links TRBV25-1 to TRBJ2-5, with 10 bases that match TRBD1. The V and J ends lost 5 bases and 6 bases, in that order; junction bases with no gene match: 9. CDR1 and CDR2 (germline): MGHDK, SYGVNS. The CDR3 totals 15 residues. In DNA form, the CDR3 reads TGTGCCAGCAGTCCGGGGACAGGGGCTTTAAAGACCCAGTACTTC. The encoded protein is CASSPGTGALKTQYF.

The V gene is TRBV15, the J gene TRBJ2-5; D tentatively fits TRBD1 or TRBD2 (6 bases each). This CDR3 has 16 residues. Germline CDR1 is LNHNV and CDR2 is YYDKDF (reference sequence). V lost 5 bases and J lost 0, with 16 bases in between. The CDR3 protein is CATSLPGAGYQETQYF. In DNA, the CDR3 is TGTGCCACCAGCCTGCCAGGGGCGGGGTACCAAGAGACCCAGTACTTC.

The chain couples TRBV27 to TRBJ2-3; D tentatively fits TRBD1 or TRBD2 (5 bases each). Germline V gives CDR1 MNHEY, CDR2 SMNVEV (reference sequence). Trimming stripped 7 bases from V and 1 base from J, with 15 bases between. This CDR3 is built from 15 residues. The CDR3 nucleotides are TGTGCCAGCACCAAGCGGCAGGGAGGCACAGATACGCAGTATTTT. Protein sequence: CASTKRQGGTDTQYF.

V gene TRBV7-2 combines with J gene TRBJ2-7; D unclear. The CDR3 is 16 amino acids. The V end was cut by 2 bases, the J end by 2 bases, with 16 bases between. The germline CDR1 and CDR2 sequences are SGHTA and FQGNSA. CDR3 DNA sequence: TGTGCCAGCAGCTTATTCCACCCCAGCCCAACCTACGAGCAGTACTTC. This gives the protein CASSLFHPSPTYEQYF.

The genes are TRBV7-2 and TRBJ1-5; D remains ambiguous. From germline, CDR1 is SGHTA and CDR2 FQGNSA. The CDR3 contains 14 residues. V was trimmed by 5 bases and J by 2 bases, leaving 10 bases between them. The CDR3 DNA is TGTGCCAGCAGCCTAGACAAGGGCAATCAGCCCCAGCATTTT. Its protein product is CASSLDKGNQPQHF.

The chain has TRBV30 and TRBJ1-5; D not certain. The CDR3 sequence is 14 residues long. Between the trimmed V and J ends, which lost 4 bases and 0 bases, there was a span of 10 bases. Germline CDR1 reads GTSNPN; CDR2 reads SVGIG (reference sequence). CDR3 coding DNA: TGTGCCTGGACGGGCCCTTCTAGCAATCAGCCCCAGCATTTT. It specifies CAWTGPSSNQPQHF.